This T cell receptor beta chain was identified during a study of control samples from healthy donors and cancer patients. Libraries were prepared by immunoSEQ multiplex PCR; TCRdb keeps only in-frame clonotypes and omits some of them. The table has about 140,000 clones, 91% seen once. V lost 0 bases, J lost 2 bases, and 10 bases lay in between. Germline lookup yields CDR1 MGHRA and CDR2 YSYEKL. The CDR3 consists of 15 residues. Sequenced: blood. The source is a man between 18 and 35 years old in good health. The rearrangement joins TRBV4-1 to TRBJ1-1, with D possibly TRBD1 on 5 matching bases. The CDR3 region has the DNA TGCGCCAGCAGCCAAGATTTGGGGGGAAACACTGAAGCTTTCTTT. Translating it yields CASSQDLGGNTEAFF.